These T cell receptor beta chains were read from a single sample in a study of cytomegalovirus exposure and HLA in healthy donors. Assay: immunoSEQ multiplex PCR; the TCRdb copy retains only in-frame clones and omits some. The sample holds approximately 35,000 clones; about 70% are singletons and the top ten take around 10%. The specimen sequenced was PBMCs. The receptors come from a man aged 40-55 years in good health and CMV-seropositive. Each CDR3 is given with its conserved first and last residue. A D gene is named only where the DNA matches it firmly. Not every row has a clone size; where given, it reads once, few, many or a size class.

cdr3_aa,cdr3_nt,v_call,clone_size,j_call,d_call
CASSFNNQPQHF,TGTGCCAGCAGCTTCAATAATCAGCCCCAGCATTTT,TRBV5-6,few,TRBJ1-5,-
CASSFRLAGGGEQFF,TGTGCCAGCAGCTTTCGCCTAGCGGGGGGAGGTGAGCAGTTCTTC,TRBV11-3,-,TRBJ2-1,TRBD2
CASSVEGGSLVDEQFF,TGTGCCAGCAGCGTGGAGGGGGGGAGTCTCGTCGATGAGCAGTTCTTC,TRBV9,-,TRBJ2-1,-
CASSLTDISGANVLTF,TGTGCCAGCTCACTTACGGACATCTCTGGGGCCAACGTCCTGACTTTC,TRBV18,-,TRBJ2-6,-
CASSWTSQQDTQYF,TGTGCCAGTAGTTGGACTAGCCAACAAGATACGCAGTATTTT,TRBV19,-,TRBJ2-3,TRBD2
CSTFGLAGGPGNEQFF,TGCAGCACCTTTGGACTAGCGGGGGGGCCCGGCAATGAGCAGTTCTTC,TRBV29-1,-,TRBJ2-1,TRBD2
CASSRDSSADTQYF,TGTGCCAGCAGCCGGGACAGCTCGGCAGATACGCAGTATTTT,TRBV7-2,-,TRBJ2-3,TRBD1
CASSVDGGAGQPQHF,TGTGCCAGCAGCGTAGATGGGGGCGCCGGTCAGCCCCAGCATTTT,TRBV9,-,TRBJ1-5,-
CASCPGQGSDTQYF,TGTGCCAGCTGCCCGGGACAGGGGTCAGATACGCAGTATTTT,TRBV18,-,TRBJ2-3,TRBD1
CASSSRASSTDTQYF,TGTGCCAGCAGTTCGCGGGCCTCCTCCACAGATACGCAGTATTTT,TRBV27,-,TRBJ2-3,-
CASSPAGTLNQPQHF,TGTGCCAGCAGCCCAGCAGGGACACTCAATCAGCCCCAGCATTTT,TRBV7-9,-,TRBJ1-5,-
CASRQLGQVRGYTF,TGCGCCAGTCGGCAGCTGGGACAAGTGCGTGGCTACACCTTC,TRBV5-1,-,TRBJ1-2,-
CASSGGTAQVDEQYF,TGTGCCAGCAGCGGGGGGACCGCGCAGGTGGACGAGCAGTACTTC,TRBV11-3,-,TRBJ2-7,-
CASSSQGAGEQYF,TGTGCCAGCAGCTCACAGGGGGCGGGCGAGCAGTACTTC,TRBV11-3,-,TRBJ2-7,TRBD1
CASSYSRGNNEKLFF,TGTGCCAGCAGTTACTCGAGGGGGAATAATGAAAAACTGTTTTTT,TRBV6-5,-,TRBJ1-4,-
CASSLVSGGDYGYTF,TGTGCCAGCAGCTTAGTTTCGGGAGGGGACTATGGCTACACCTTC,TRBV7-2,-,TRBJ1-2,-
CSVDIEETQYF,TGCAGTGTCGACATCGAAGAGACCCAGTACTTC,TRBV20-1,-,TRBJ2-5,-
CASSSPGLATTDTQYF,TGTGCCAGCAGTTCACCGGGACTAGCGACCACAGATACGCAGTATTTT,TRBV27,few,TRBJ2-3,TRBD2
CASSREQGPTYEQYF,TGTGCCAGCAGCCGAGAGCAGGGCCCCACCTACGAGCAGTACTTC,TRBV5-6,few,TRBJ2-7,-
CSVDPYANTEAFF,TGCAGCGTTGACCCCTATGCTAACACTGAAGCTTTCTTT,TRBV29-1,-,TRBJ1-1,-
CAITPGQMSTDTQYF,TGTGCCATCACCCCGGGACAGATGAGCACAGATACGCAGTATTTT,TRBV2,-,TRBJ2-3,TRBD1
CASTIGTEAFF,TGTGCCAGCACCATCGGCACTGAAGCTTTCTTT,TRBV6-5,few,TRBJ1-1,-